What follows are 19 T cell receptor beta chains derived from one specimen sequenced in a study of shared clonotypes between healthy human individuals. This table comes from immunoSEQ multiplex PCR, and its TCRdb copy is limited to in-frame clones, with some not included. The sample lists fewer than 550,000 clones; 60% to 80% were seen once. What was sequenced was PBMCs. The receptors originated from a woman between 40 and 55 years old in good health. Some clones in this sample may be carry-over from other donors' samples.

The CDR3 sequence is CASSTRMNTGELFF. DNA of the CDR3: TGTGCCAGCAGCACGAGGATGAACACCGGGGAGCTGTTTTTT. V is TRBV7-2 and J is TRBJ2-2; no reliable D call. The V gene lost 5 bases and the J gene lost 1 base, with 8 bases spanning the gap. This CDR3 is 14 amino acids long. The germline gives CDR1 SGHTA, CDR2 FQGNSA. Supplemented by reference TRBV7-2 and TRBJ2-2, the full variable domain reads GAGVSQSPSNKVTEKGKDVELRCDPISGHTALYWYRQSLGQGLEFLIYFQGNSAPDKSGLPSDRFSAERTGGSVSTLTIQRTQQEDSAVYLCASSTRMNTGELFFGEGSRLTVL.

V usage is TRBV19 and J usage is TRBJ1-5; 11 bases match TRBD1. Trimming at V came to 1 base and at J to 2 bases, leaving 4 bases not matched to a gene. CDR3 length: 17 amino acids. CDR1 is LNHDA, CDR2 SQIVND, per germline (reference sequence). The CDR3 is CASSIVGQGGGNQPQHF. CDR3 DNA: TGTGCCAGTAGTATAGTGGGACAGGGGGGAGGCAATCAGCCCCAGCATTTT.

On this clone: Other DNA sequences in this sample translate to the same CDR3. This chain links TRBV27 with TRBJ2-7; 7 bases map to TRBD1. This CDR3 contains 14 residues. The trim removed 0 bases at V and 3 bases at J, leaving 2 bases unmatched. In germline, CDR1 is MNHEY, CDR2 SMNVEV (reference sequence). The CDR3 is CASSLSRDSYEQYF. The DNA of the CDR3 is TGTGCCAGCAGTTTATCTAGGGACAGCTACGAGCAGTACTTC.

In its sample, this clone was seen once. The genes are TRBV7-2 and TRBJ2-1; D not certain. This CDR3 is built from 11 residues. Germline-derived CDR1 and CDR2 are SGHTA and FQGNSA. Trimming pared 1 base from V and 8 bases from J, leaving 3 bases between. The CDR3 here is CASSLVYEQFF. The CDR3 coding sequence is TGTGCCAGCAGCTTAGTCTATGAGCAGTTCTTC.

This chain links TRBV2 with TRBJ2-3; tentatively, D is TRBD1 (5 bases). The CDR3 has 12 residues. V shed 8 bases and J shed 2 bases, with 8 bases lying between them. Germline CDR1 reads SNHLY; CDR2 reads FYNNEI. Here the CDR3 reads CASGAVTDTQYF. The CDR3 DNA reads TGTGCCAGCGGGGCGGTCACAGATACGCAGTATTTT.

This clone was found once. The V call is TRBV15, the J call TRBJ2-3; TRBD2 is a possible D gene (6 bases). CDR1 LNHNV and CDR2 YYDKDF come from the germline V gene (reference sequence). Between the trimmed V and J ends, which lost 1 base and 6 bases, there was a span of 20 bases. CDR3 length: 17 residues. The CDR3 nucleotides are TGTGCCACCAGCAGAGCTCCCGGGACTGGAGGGTGGGATACGCAGTATTTT. Its protein is CATSRAPGTGGWDTQYF.

The V gene is TRBV28, the J gene TRBJ2-3; possibly TRBD1 or TRBD2 for D (7 bases each). CDR3 length equals 18 residues. Germline V gene sequence: CDR1 MDHEN, CDR2 SYDVKM. The ends were cut back, 1 base at V and 1 base at J, with 18 bases in the middle. CDR3 in DNA: TGTGCCAGCAGTTTATCCAGGGGGAGGGCCACTGGCACAGATACGCAGTATTTT. Translated: CASSLSRGRATGTDTQYF.

This rearrangement joins TRBV30 to TRBJ2-3; 9 nucleotides agree with TRBD1. The ends lost 4 bases at V and 4 bases at J; junction bases unmatched: 9. The CDR3 consists of 15 residues. Looked up from germline, CDR1 is GTSNPN and CDR2 is SVGIG (reference sequence). Written as DNA, the CDR3 is TGTGCCTGGAAAAACAGGGGGCGCGTCCCAGATACGCAGTATTTT. Amino acids: CAWKNRGRVPDTQYF.

The V and J genes are TRBV5-1 and TRBJ2-7, with 9 bases identical to TRBD2. This CDR3 has 14 amino acids. The V segment lost 1 base and the J segment 5 bases; nucleotides outside the gene matches: 4. CDR1 and CDR2 (germline): SGHRS, YFSETQ. Here the CDR3 DNA reads TGCGCCAGCAGCTTGAGCGGGAGGCGGCACGAGCAGTACTTC. Amino acids: CASSLSGRRHEQYF. Using reference TRBV5-1 and TRBJ2-7 for the parts outside the CDR3, the full variable domain is KAGVTQTPRYLIKTRGQQVTLSCSPISGHRSVSWYQQTPGQGLQFLFEYFSETQRNKGNFPGRFSGRQFSNSRSEMNVSTLELGDSALYLCASSLSGRRHEQYFGPGTRLTVT.

The genes are TRBV4-2 and TRBJ2-7; 7 bases agree with TRBD2. Losses at the gene ends were 0 bases for V and 7 bases for J; bases not matched to a gene: 9. Germline V lookup: CDR1 LGHNA, CDR2 YNFKEQ. The CDR3 extends over 15 amino acids. The CDR3, as DNA: TGTGCCAGCAGCCAAGAGGTCGCGGGAGTTAAGGAGCAGTACTTC. It specifies CASSQEVAGVKEQYF.

Here the CDR3 reads CAINPGQGSEQYF. Here the CDR3 DNA reads TGTGCCATAAACCCGGGACAGGGAAGCGAGCAGTACTTC. The rearrangement uses TRBV28 and TRBJ2-7; 9 bases fit TRBD1. The CDR3 is made up of 13 amino acids. CDR1 MDHEN and CDR2 SYDVKM come from the germline V gene. The trim removed 10 bases at V and 6 bases at J, leaving 10 bases unmatched.

This chain connects TRBV6-6 to TRBJ2-5, with D tentatively TRBD1 (6 bases). The V end was cut by 4 bases, the J end by 5 bases, with 17 bases between. From germline, CDR1 is MNHNY and CDR2 SVGAGI (reference sequence). CDR3 length: 15 residues. DNA for the CDR3: TGTGCCAGCAGTTCCCGGGACACCGTCGGGGAGACCCAGTACTTC. Encoded protein: CASSSRDTVGETQYF.

Worth noting for this clone: At one boundary the junction diverges from the germline segment, which might be a read error. The J gene is TRBJ1-4, the V gene TRBV7-8; D unresolved. Germline V gene data show CDR1 as SGHVS and CDR2 as FQNEAQ. This CDR3 is 14 amino acids long. The CDR3 protein is CSSSFSGENEKLFF. CDR3 nucleotide sequence: TGTTCCAGCAGCTTTTCAGGCGAGAATGAAAAACTGTTTTTT.

V and J are TRBV28 and TRBJ1-5; maybe TRBD1 (6 bases). The CDR3 is 14 amino acids. V was shortened by 10 bases and J by 5 bases, with 18 bases between the two germline ends. The V gene's germline CDR1 is MDHEN and CDR2 SYDVKM. The CDR3 spells CATSLGRGHQPQHF. DNA of the CDR3: TGTGCCACCTCCCTAGGACGGGGGCATCAGCCCCAGCATTTT.

This chain links TRBV11-3 with TRBJ2-7, with 7 bases matching TRBD2. The CDR3 runs to 15 residues. After removal of 1 base from V and 0 bases from J, the junction contained 3 bases not matched to a gene. Germline V lookup: CDR1 SGHNT, CDR2 YENEEA. The CDR3 DNA reads as TGTGCCAGCAGCTTAGGGGGCGGGAGCTCCTACGAGCAGTACTTC. It codes for CASSLGGGSSYEQYF.

The V gene is TRBV15, the J gene TRBJ2-3, with D perhaps TRBD2 (6 bases). Germline values: CDR1 LNHNV, CDR2 YYDKDF (reference sequence). Trimming took 2 bases from V and 5 from J, leaving 17 bases between them. The length of the CDR3 is 16 residues. The chain's CDR3 is CATSRHRRGSGDTQYF. CDR3 in DNA: TGTGCCACCAGCAGACACCGGAGGGGATCTGGAGATACGCAGTATTTT. The whole variable domain, filled in from reference TRBV15 and TRBJ2-3, reads DAMVIQNPRYQVTQFGKPVTLSCSQTLNHNVMYWYQQKSSQAPKLLFHYYDKDFNNEADTPDNFQSRRPNTSFCFLDIRSPGLGDTAMYLCATSRHRRGSGDTQYFGPGTRLTVL.

This chain uses TRBV4-2 with TRBJ2-2, with D perhaps assigned TRBD1 or TRBD2 (5 bases each). Per the germline V gene, CDR1 is LGHNA and CDR2 is YNFKEQ. The CDR3 is 19 residues long. V lost 4 bases and J 2 bases, leaving 23 bases between the germline ends. In DNA form, the CDR3 reads TGTGCCAGCAGCCCAATACCGGGACCGAATACCGCCAACACCGGGGAGCTGTTTTTT. It encodes CASSPIPGPNTANTGELFF.

For the CDR3, the DNA is TGTGCCAGCTCACTCAAGCGACGAGGTGAAAAACTGTTTTTT. Amino acids: CASSLKRRGEKLFF. This chain links TRBV18 with TRBJ1-4, with D hard to call. The CDR3 length is 14 residues. The germline CDR1 and CDR2 sequences are KGHSH and LQKENI. V was shortened by 4 bases and J by 7 bases, with 13 bases between the two germline ends.

The chain links TRBV10-3 to TRBJ2-1; a weak D match, TRBD2 (5 bases). V lost 10 bases to trimming and J lost 5 bases, with 18 bases between them. This CDR3 contains 14 residues. Germline V gene lookup returns CDR1 ENHRY and CDR2 SYGVKD. CDR3 sequence reads: CASQDSPTHNEQFF. The CDR3 DNA reads TGTGCCAGCCAGGACTCCCCCACCCACAATGAGCAGTTCTTC.